The 21 T cell receptor beta chains given below trace back to one sample, sequenced in a study of technical replicates of blood from several donors. Some clones are missing from TCRdb's copy, which holds only in-frame ones; the method was immunoSEQ multiplex PCR. This table has about 81,000 clones, 90% to 96% appearing once. Specimen: T cells isolated from PBMCs. Receptor source: a human donor in good health.

The chain joins TRBV4-2 to TRBJ1-2, with unresolved D. Germline CDR1 is LGHNA and CDR2 is YNFKEQ. V lost 0 bases and J lost 2, with 7 bases in between. The CDR3 contains 14 residues. The CDR3 DNA follows: TGTGCCAGCAGCCAAGACCACGGGAACTATGGCTACACCTTC. Its translation: CASSQDHGNYGYTF.

This chain joins TRBV4-1 and TRBJ1-5, with 7 nucleotides matching TRBD1. The CDR3 sequence is 15 residues long. Germline CDR1 MGHRA, CDR2 YSYEKL. V lost 2 bases to trimming and J lost 3 bases; unmatched junction nucleotides: 4. The CDR3 nucleotides are TGCGCCAGCAGCCAACCCGACAGGGACAATCAGCCCCAGCATTTT. Translating it yields CASSQPDRDNQPQHF.

The chain joins TRBV6-1 to TRBJ2-7; D is undetermined. V lost 8 bases and J lost 3, with 17 bases in between. The CDR3 has 14 residues. The V gene's germline CDR1 is MNHNS and CDR2 SASEGT. The CDR3 region has the DNA TGTGCCAGCCCCTCCAGATTAAAAATCTACGAGCAGTACTTC. Amino acid sequence: CASPSRLKIYEQYF.

V gene TRBV5-4 combines with J gene TRBJ2-7; 12 bases fit TRBD2. The trim removed 3 bases at V and 5 bases at J, leaving 3 bases unmatched. Per the germline V gene, CDR1 is SGHNT and CDR2 is YYREEE (reference sequence). The CDR3 is made up of 14 amino acids. The CDR3 spells CASSSGLAGNEQYF. CDR3 nucleotides: TGTGCCAGCAGCTCGGGACTAGCGGGTAACGAGCAGTACTTC.

The chain uses TRBV11-3 and TRBJ2-1; D is possibly TRBD2 (5 bases). Germline-derived CDR1 and CDR2 are SGHNT and YENEEA. The CDR3 spans 15 residues. Trimming removed 6 bases at V and 4 bases at J, with 16 bases between. The chain's CDR3 is CASRPRRVEYNEQFF. CDR3 DNA: TGTGCCAGCAGACCGAGGCGGGTCGAATACAATGAGCAGTTCTTC. The variable domain in full, completed from reference TRBV11-3 and TRBJ2-1, reads EAGVVQSPRYKIIEKKQPVAFWCNPISGHNTLYWYLQNLGQGPELLIRYENEEAVDDSQLPKDRFSAERLKGVDSTLKIQPAELGDSAVYLCASRPRRVEYNEQFFGPGTRLTVL.

The J gene is TRBJ2-7, the V gene TRBV11-2, with no clear D. The CDR3 runs to 15 residues. Germline assignment: CDR1 SGHAT and CDR2 FQNNGV. V lost 1 base to trimming and J lost 0 bases, with 10 bases between them. Here the CDR3 reads CASSLAAVDSYEQYF. The CDR3, as DNA: TGTGCCAGCAGCTTAGCCGCAGTCGACTCCTACGAGCAGTACTTC.

The rearrangement joins TRBV5-5 to TRBJ2-7; 8 bases map to TRBD2. Germline V gene sequence: CDR1 SGHKS, CDR2 YYEKEE (reference sequence). The CDR3 spans 15 residues. The trim removed 4 bases at V and 2 bases at J, leaving 8 bases unmatched. The chain's CDR3 is CASSLYSGSPYEQYF. In DNA form, the CDR3 reads TGTGCCAGCAGCCTGTACAGCGGGAGTCCCTACGAGCAGTACTTC.

The CDR3 DNA sequence: TGCGCCAGCAGCCGTGCGGAGGGGACCCAGCCCCAGCATTTT. This codes for CASSRAEGTQPQHF. The chain recombines TRBV4-3 with TRBJ1-5; D may be TRBD1 (5 bases). V lost 4 bases to trimming and J lost 7 bases, with 14 bases between them. The CDR3 runs 14 residues. CDR1 and CDR2 (germline): LGHNA, YSLEER.

The CDR3 region has the DNA TGTGCCAGTAGTGAGACAATAACCACCGGGGAGCTGTTTTTT. It yields the protein CASSETITTGELFF. The rearrangement joins TRBV19 to TRBJ2-2; D gene uncertain. This CDR3 region has 14 residues. Germline lookup yields CDR1 LNHDA and CDR2 SQIVND (reference sequence). V dropped 5 bases and J dropped 4 bases, with 11 bases sitting between them. Filled out from reference TRBV19 and TRBJ2-2, the complete variable domain reads DGGITQSPKYLFRKEGQNVTLSCEQNLNHDAMYWYRQDPGQGLRLIYYSQIVNDFQKGDIAEGYSVSREKKESFPLTVTSAQKNPTAFYLCASSETITTGELFFGEGSRLTVL.

V usage is TRBV6-1 and J usage is TRBJ2-6; TRBD1 agrees at 9 bases. Germline trimming cut 4 bases from V and 2 bases from J; bases unmatched to any gene: 12. The CDR3 runs 19 residues. Germline CDR1 and CDR2: MNHNS and SASEGT. The DNA for the CDR3 is TGTGCCAGCAGTGGGGGACAGGGAACGGCCTTCGCTGGGGCCAACGTCCTGACTTTC. Translated, it gives CASSGGQGTAFAGANVLTF.

This CDR3 is CASSLGGRQLDTQYF. CDR3 DNA sequence: TGTGCCAGCAGCTTAGGCGGGAGGCAGCTAGATACGCAGTATTTT. J is TRBJ2-3 and V is TRBV7-2, with TRBD2 matching 8 bases. Germline CDR1 is SGHTA and CDR2 is FQGNSA. Trimming removed 1 base from V and 5 bases from J; junction bases left unmatched: 5. This CDR3 contains 15 residues.

The chain combines TRBV19 with TRBJ2-7; 8 positions match TRBD1. Germline V gene lookup returns CDR1 LNHDA and CDR2 SQIVND (reference sequence). CDR3 length: 13 amino acids. V lost 7 bases, J lost 6 bases, and 8 bases stayed unmatched. Written as DNA, the CDR3 is TGTGCCAGTAATGACAGGGGTCCCTCCGAGCAGTACTTC. Amino acids: CASNDRGPSEQYF. Based on the CDR3 plus reference TRBV19 and TRBJ2-7, the full variable domain is DGGITQSPKYLFRKEGQNVTLSCEQNLNHDAMYWYRQDPGQGLRLIYYSQIVNDFQKGDIAEGYSVSREKKESFPLTVTSAQKNPTAFYLCASNDRGPSEQYFGPGTRLTVT.

The chain recombines TRBV6-5 with TRBJ1-2; tentatively, D is TRBD1 (6 bases). Germline V CDR1 and CDR2: MNHEY, SVGAGI. The CDR3 length is 11 residues. Trimming cost V 10 bases and J 8 bases, with 14 bases left between them. This chain's CDR3 is CATRKGVGYTF. DNA for the CDR3: TGTGCCACCCGGAAGGGGGTCGGCTACACCTTC.

This rearrangement joins TRBV7-2 to TRBJ2-1, with D uncertain. Looked up from germline, CDR1 is SGHTA and CDR2 is FQGNSA. V was trimmed by 2 bases and J by 8 bases, leaving 4 bases between them. The CDR3 length is 11 residues. The CDR3 sequence: CASSLHHEQFF. The DNA of the CDR3 is TGTGCCAGCAGCTTACATCATGAGCAGTTCTTC.

J is TRBJ2-1 and V is TRBV19; 8 nucleotides match TRBD2. Trimming took 5 bases from V and 3 from J; bases not matched to a gene: 6. CDR1 is LNHDA, CDR2 SQIVND, per germline (reference sequence). The CDR3 extends over 15 amino acids. The CDR3 sequence: CASSLLAVDYNEQFF. In nucleotides, the CDR3 is TGTGCCAGTAGTTTACTAGCGGTCGACTACAATGAGCAGTTCTTC.

The rearrangement uses TRBV16 and TRBJ1-1; 7 bases fit TRBD1. The CDR3 has 16 amino acids. Germline V gene lookup returns CDR1 KGHSY and CDR2 FQNENV. The ends lost 4 bases at V and 1 base at J; junction bases unmatched: 9. CDR3 in DNA: TGTGCCAGCAGCCCCCTGACAGGGCGGGGGAACACTGAAGCTTTCTTT. Residues: CASSPLTGRGNTEAFF.

This sequence joins TRBV19 and TRBJ1-1; TRBD1 matches 8 bases. Germline V gene data show CDR1 as LNHDA and CDR2 as SQIVND (reference sequence). The CDR3 loop spans 16 amino acids. V lost 5 bases and J lost 1; bases outside the gene matches: 9. The CDR3 is CASSAITGGENTEAFF. The DNA for the CDR3 is TGTGCCAGTAGTGCGATAACAGGGGGGGAGAACACTGAAGCTTTCTTT.

The CDR3 DNA reads TGTGCCTGCTTTTACACGATCTATGGCTACACCTTC. Its translation: CACFYTIYGYTF. The chain carries TRBV30 and TRBJ1-2; D is undetermined. Germline V gene lookup returns CDR1 GTSNPN and CDR2 SVGIG (reference sequence). V lost 6 bases and J lost 4, with 12 bases in between. The CDR3 runs 12 residues.

The chain has TRBV7-3 and TRBJ2-4; 9 bases are shared with TRBD1. The germline CDR1 and CDR2 sequences are SGHTA and FQGTGA. This CDR3 comprises 13 residues. Trimming took 9 bases from V and 1 from J; bases not matched to a gene: 1. DNA of the CDR3: TGTGCCAGTGGACAGGGGGCCAAAAACATTCAGTACTTC. It translates to CASGQGAKNIQYF.

V usage is TRBV6-5 and J usage is TRBJ2-7; D is undetermined. V gave up 1 base and J gave up 3 bases, with 7 bases separating them. The CDR3 totals 13 residues. Per germline, CDR1 MNHEY and CDR2 SVGAGI. The CDR3 loop is CASSYYIGYEQYF. The CDR3 nucleotides are TGTGCCAGCAGTTACTACATTGGCTACGAGCAGTACTTC.

This sequence joins TRBV5-1 and TRBJ1-2, with 8 bases aligning to TRBD1. CDR1 SGHRS and CDR2 YFSETQ come from the germline V gene. The CDR3 runs 14 residues. J lost 7 bases, V lost 3 bases, and 8 bases had no gene match. CDR3 in DNA: TGCGCCAGCAGCTCCCCGGACAGGGACGCTGGCTACACCTTC. This codes for CASSSPDRDAGYTF.